This T cell receptor beta chain is from a study of T cell repertoires in cytomegalovirus infection. TCRdb reanalysed the reads using MiXCR and keeps one entry per CDR3 protein. The data contain some 940,000 distinct CDR3 sequences, approximately 33% of them seen just once; the ten biggest clones take up roughly 13%. There are a few counts of this clonotype. What it binds is not known. Overall study results and limits: CMV-specific TCR beta clonotypes restricted by HLA-C were the ones dominating the ex vivo response. Carriers of CMV plus the relevant HLA were identified by cumulative public TCR beta family frequency.

The CDR3 is 15 amino acids. Germline values: CDR1 DFQATT, CDR2 SNEGSKA (reference sequence). The V segment lost 4 bases and the J segment 2 bases; nucleotides outside the gene matches: 3. The sample here was cultured CD8+ T cells from PBMCs, taken from culture after CMV antigen stimulation. The chain employs TRBV20-1 and TRBJ2-1; TRBD2 agrees at 12 bases. The TCR originated in a human donor in good health (CMV status not recorded). Some clones in this sample may be carry-over from other donors' samples. The chain's CDR3 is CSATSGGAAYNEQFF. The CDR3 DNA sequence: TGCAGTGCTACTAGCGGGGGGGCTGCCTACAATGAGCAGTTCTTC.